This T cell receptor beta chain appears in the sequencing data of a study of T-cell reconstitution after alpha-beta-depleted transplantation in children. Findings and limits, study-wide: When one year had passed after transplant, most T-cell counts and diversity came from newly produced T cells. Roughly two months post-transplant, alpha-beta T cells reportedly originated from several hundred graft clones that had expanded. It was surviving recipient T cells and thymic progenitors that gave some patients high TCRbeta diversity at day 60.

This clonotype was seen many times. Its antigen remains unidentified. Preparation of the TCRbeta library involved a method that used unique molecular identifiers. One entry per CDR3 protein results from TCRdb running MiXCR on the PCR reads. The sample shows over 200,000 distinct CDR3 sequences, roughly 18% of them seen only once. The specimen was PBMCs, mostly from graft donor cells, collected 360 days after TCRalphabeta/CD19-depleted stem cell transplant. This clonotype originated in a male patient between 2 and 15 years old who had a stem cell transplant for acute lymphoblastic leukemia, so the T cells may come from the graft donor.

CDR3 DNA sequence: TGCGCCAGCAGCACCGCTGGCGGGGGACGAACGGAAAGGCAGTACTTC. It is translated as CASSTAGGGRTERQYF. The chain employs TRBV5-1 and TRBJ2-7; 7 nucleotides match TRBD2. The germline gives CDR1 SGHRS, CDR2 YFSETQ. Trimming took 4 bases from V and 9 from J; bases not matched to a gene: 19. The CDR3 spans 16 residues.